This TCR beta chain is drawn from a study of graft-versus-host responses after intestinal transplantation. This CDR3 is 11 amino acids long. Trimming took off 5 bases at V and 6 bases at J, with 10 bases between the two ends. Germline V lookup: CDR1 DFQATT, CDR2 SNEGSKA (reference sequence). With regard to this clone: Antigen specificity is unknown.

Some clones are missing from TCRdb's copy, which holds only in-frame ones; the method was immunoSEQ multiplex PCR. The sample consists of fewer than 120,000 clones, about 93% of them appearing once. The study's findings and limits: Researchers found peak circulating GvH clone levels linked to early post-transplant HvG declines. GvH clones appeared in recipient marrow, some first in ileum or blood.

V usage is TRBV20-1 and J usage is TRBJ1-2; D unclear. The input for sequencing was unstimulated CD8+ T cells sorted from spleen or lymph node cells, taken before intestinal transplant. This receptor was identified in a human donor who received an intestinal transplant. The CDR3 DNA follows: TGCAGTGCTCTATCGACGGATGGCTACACCTTC. The encoded protein is CSALSTDGYTF.